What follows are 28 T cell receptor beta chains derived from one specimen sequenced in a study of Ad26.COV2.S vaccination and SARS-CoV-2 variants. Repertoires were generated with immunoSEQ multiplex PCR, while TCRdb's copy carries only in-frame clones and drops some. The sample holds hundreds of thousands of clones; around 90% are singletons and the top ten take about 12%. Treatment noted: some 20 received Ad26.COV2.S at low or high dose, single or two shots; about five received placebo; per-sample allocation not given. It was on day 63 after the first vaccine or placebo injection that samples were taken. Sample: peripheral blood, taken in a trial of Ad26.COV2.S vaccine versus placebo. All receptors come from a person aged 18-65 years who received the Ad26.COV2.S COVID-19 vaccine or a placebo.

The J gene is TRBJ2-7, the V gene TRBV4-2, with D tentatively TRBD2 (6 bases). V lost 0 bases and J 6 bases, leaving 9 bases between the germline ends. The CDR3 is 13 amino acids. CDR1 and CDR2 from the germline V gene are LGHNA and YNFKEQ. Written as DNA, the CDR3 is TGTGCCAGCAGCCAAGATTCCGGGAGCGAGCAGTACTTC. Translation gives CASSQDSGSEQYF.

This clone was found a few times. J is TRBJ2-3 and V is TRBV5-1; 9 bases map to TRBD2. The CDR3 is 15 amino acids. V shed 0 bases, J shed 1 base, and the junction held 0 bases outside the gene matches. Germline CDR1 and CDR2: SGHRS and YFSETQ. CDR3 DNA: TGCGCCAGCAGCTTGGGGACTAGCGGCACAGATACGCAGTATTTT. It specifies CASSLGTSGTDTQYF.

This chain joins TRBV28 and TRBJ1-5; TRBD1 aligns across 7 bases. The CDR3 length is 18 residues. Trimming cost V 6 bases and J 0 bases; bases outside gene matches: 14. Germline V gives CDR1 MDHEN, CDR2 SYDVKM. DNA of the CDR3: TGTGCCAGCAGACAACCCACAGGGGCCGACTATAGCAATCAGCCCCAGCATTTT. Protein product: CASRQPTGADYSNQPQHF. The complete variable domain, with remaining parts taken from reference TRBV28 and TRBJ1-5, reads DVKVTQSSRYLVKRTGEKVFLECVQDMDHENMFWYRQDPGLGLRLIYFSYDVKMKEKGDIPEGYSVSREKKERFSLILESASTNQTSMYLCASRQPTGADYSNQPQHFGDGTRLSIL.

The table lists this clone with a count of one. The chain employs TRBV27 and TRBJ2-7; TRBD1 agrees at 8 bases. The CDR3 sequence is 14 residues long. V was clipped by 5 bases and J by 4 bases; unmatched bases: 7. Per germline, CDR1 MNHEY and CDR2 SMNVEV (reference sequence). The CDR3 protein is CASSLQTGVYEQYF. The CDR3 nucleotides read TGTGCCAGCAGTCTCCAGACAGGGGTTTACGAGCAGTACTTC.

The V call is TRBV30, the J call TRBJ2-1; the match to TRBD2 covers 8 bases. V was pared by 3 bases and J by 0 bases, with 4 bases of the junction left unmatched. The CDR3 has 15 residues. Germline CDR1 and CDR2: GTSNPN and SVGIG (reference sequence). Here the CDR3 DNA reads TGTGCCTGGAGGTCCAGCGGGAGCTCCTACAATGAGCAGTTCTTC. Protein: CAWRSSGSSYNEQFF.

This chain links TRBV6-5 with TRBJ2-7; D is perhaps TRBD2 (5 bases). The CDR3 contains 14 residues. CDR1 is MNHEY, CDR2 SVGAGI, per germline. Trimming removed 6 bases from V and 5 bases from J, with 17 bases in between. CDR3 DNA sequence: TGTGCCAGCAGAAGAAGCGGAGCCCTAGACGAGCAGTACTTC. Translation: CASRRSGALDEQYF.

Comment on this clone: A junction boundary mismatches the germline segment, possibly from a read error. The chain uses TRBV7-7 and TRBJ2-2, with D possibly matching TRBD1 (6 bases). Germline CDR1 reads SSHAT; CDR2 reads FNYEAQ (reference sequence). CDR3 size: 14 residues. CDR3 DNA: TGTGCTAGCAGCTTAGAAGCAGGGGTCGGGGAGCTGTTTTTT. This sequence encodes CASSLEAGVGELFF. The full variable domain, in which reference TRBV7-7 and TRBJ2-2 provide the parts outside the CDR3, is GAGVSQSPRYKVTKRGQDVTLRCDPISSHATLYWYQQALGQGPEFLTYFNYEAQPDKSGLPSDRFSAERPEGSISTLTIQRTEQRDSAMYRCASSLEAGVGELFFGEGSRLTVL.

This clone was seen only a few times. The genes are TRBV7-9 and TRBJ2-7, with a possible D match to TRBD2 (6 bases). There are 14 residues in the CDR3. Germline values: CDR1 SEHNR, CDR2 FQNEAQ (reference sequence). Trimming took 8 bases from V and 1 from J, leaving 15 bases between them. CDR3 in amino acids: CASHRLAGSYEQYF. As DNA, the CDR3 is TGTGCCAGCCATAGGCTTGCGGGATCCTACGAGCAGTACTTC.

CDR3 protein: CASSEKGMNTEAFF. CDR3 bases: TGTGCCAGCTCAGAGAAGGGAATGAACACTGAAGCTTTCTTT. V usage is TRBV18 and J usage is TRBJ1-1; D remains unclear. The CDR3 sequence is 14 residues long. The V gene lost 5 bases and the J gene lost 0 bases, with 10 bases spanning the gap. Germline V gene sequence: CDR1 KGHSH, CDR2 LQKENI.

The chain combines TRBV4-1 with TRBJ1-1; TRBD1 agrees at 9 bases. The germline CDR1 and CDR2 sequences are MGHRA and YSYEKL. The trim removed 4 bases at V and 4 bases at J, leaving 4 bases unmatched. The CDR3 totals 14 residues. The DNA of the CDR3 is TGCGCCAGCAGCCGAACGACAGGGGGCACTGAAGCTTTCTTT. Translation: CASSRTTGGTEAFF.

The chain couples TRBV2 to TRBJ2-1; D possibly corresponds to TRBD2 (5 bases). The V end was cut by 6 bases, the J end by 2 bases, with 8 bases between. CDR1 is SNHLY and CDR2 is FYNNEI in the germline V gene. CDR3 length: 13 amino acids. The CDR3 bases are TGTGCCAGCAGACCCGGGACCTACAATGAGCAGTTCTTC. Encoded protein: CASRPGTYNEQFF.

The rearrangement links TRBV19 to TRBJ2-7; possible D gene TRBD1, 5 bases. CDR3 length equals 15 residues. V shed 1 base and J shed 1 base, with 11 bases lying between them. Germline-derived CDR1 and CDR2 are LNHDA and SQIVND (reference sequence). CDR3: CASSIGAGSSYEQYF. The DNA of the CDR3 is TGTGCCAGTAGTATAGGGGCAGGGTCGTCCTACGAGCAGTACTTC.

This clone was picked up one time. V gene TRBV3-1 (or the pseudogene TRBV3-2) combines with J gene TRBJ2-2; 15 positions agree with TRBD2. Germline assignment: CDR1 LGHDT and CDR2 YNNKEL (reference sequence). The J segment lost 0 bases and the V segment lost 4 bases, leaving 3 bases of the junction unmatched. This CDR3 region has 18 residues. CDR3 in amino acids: CASSRGLAGGPNTGELFF. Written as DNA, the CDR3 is TGTGCCAGCAGCCGGGGACTAGCGGGAGGCCCGAACACCGGGGAGCTGTTTTTT.

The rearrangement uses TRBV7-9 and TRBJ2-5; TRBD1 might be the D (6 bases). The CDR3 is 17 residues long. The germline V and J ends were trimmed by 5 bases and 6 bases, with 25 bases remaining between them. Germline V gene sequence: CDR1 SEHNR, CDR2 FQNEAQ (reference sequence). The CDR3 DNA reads TGTGCCAGCAGCGATGCCAGTAGTATCAGGGGATTAAAGACCCAGTACTTC. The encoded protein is CASSDASSIRGLKTQYF.

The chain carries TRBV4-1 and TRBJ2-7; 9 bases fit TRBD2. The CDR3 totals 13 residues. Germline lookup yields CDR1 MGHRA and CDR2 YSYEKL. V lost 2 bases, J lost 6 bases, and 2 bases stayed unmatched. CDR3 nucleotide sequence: TGCGCCAGCAGCCAACTAGCGGGATTCGAGCAGTACTTC. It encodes CASSQLAGFEQYF.

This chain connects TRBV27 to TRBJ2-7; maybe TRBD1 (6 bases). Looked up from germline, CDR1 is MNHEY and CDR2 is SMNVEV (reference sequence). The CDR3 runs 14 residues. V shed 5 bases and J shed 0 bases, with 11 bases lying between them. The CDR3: CASSTRTASYEQYF. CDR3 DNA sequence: TGTGCCAGCAGTACCCGGACAGCCTCCTACGAGCAGTACTTC.

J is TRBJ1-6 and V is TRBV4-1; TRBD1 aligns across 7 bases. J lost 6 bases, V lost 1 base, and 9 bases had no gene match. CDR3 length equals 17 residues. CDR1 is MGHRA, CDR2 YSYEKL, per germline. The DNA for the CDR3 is TGCGCCAGCAGCCAAGTGGGGGGACAGTTAGGTAATTCACCCCTCCACTTT. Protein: CASSQVGGQLGNSPLHF.

CDR3 nucleotide sequence: TGTGCCAGCAGCTTAGTTACGGGGGGCACCGTTAACTATGGCTACACCTTC. Its protein is CASSLVTGGTVNYGYTF. The chain links TRBV7-8 to TRBJ1-2, with a weak D call TRBD1 (6 bases). The ends were cut back, 1 base at V and 1 base at J, with 16 bases in the middle. The germline CDR1 and CDR2 sequences are SGHVS and FQNEAQ. The CDR3 has 17 amino acids.

Here the CDR3 reads CASSPTGSEAFF. As DNA, the CDR3 is TGTGCCAGCAGCCCAACAGGGTCTGAAGCTTTCTTT. This chain links TRBV2 with TRBJ1-1; D may be TRBD1 (6 bases). The CDR3 is 12 residues long. The germline V and J ends were trimmed by 6 bases and 6 bases, with 11 bases remaining between them. Germline V gene sequence: CDR1 SNHLY, CDR2 FYNNEI. Drawing the rest from reference TRBV2 and TRBJ1-1, the complete variable domain is EPEVTQTPSHQVTQMGQEVILRCVPISNHLYFYWYRQILGQKVEFLVSFYNNEISEKSEIFDDQFSVERPDGSNFTLKIRSTKLEDSAMYFCASSPTGSEAFFGQGTRLTVV.

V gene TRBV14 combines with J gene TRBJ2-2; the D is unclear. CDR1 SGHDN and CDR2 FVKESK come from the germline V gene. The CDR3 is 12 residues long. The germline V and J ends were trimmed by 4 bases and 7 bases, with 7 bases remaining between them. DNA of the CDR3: TGTGCCAGCAGCCCATTTAACGGGGAGCTGTTTTTT. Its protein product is CASSPFNGELFF.

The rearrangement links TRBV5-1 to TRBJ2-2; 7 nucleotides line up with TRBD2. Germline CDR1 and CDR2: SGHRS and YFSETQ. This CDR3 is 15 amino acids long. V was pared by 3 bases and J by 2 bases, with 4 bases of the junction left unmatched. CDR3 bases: TGCGCCAGCAGCTCCGGACTAGATAACACCGGGGAGCTGTTTTTT. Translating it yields CASSSGLDNTGELFF. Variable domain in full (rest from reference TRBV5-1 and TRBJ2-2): KAGVTQTPRYLIKTRGQQVTLSCSPISGHRSVSWYQQTPGQGLQFLFEYFSETQRNKGNFPGRFSGRQFSNSRSEMNVSTLELGDSALYLCASSSGLDNTGELFFGEGSRLTVL.

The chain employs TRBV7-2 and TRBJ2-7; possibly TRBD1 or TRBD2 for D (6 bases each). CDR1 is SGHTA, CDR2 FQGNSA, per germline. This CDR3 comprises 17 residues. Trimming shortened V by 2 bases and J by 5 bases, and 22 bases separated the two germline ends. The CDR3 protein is CASSLKVSLGGRDEQYF. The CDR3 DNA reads TGTGCCAGCAGCTTAAAAGTATCGCTGGGGGGCAGAGACGAGCAGTACTTC.

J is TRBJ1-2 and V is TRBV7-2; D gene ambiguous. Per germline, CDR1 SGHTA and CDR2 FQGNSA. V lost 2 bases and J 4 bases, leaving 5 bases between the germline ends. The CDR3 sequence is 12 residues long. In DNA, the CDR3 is TGTGCCAGCAGCTTACGAGGCTATGGCTACACCTTC. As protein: CASSLRGYGYTF.

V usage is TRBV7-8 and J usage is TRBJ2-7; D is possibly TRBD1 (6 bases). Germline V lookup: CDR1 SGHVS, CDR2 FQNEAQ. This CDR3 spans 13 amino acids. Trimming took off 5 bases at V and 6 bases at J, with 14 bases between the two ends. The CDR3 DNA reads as TGTGCCAGCAGCATTGACAGGAGCCGCGAGCAGTACTTC. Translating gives CASSIDRSREQYF. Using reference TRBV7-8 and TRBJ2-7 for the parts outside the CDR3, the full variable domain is GAGVSQSPRYKVAKRGQDVALRCDPISGHVSLFWYQQALGQGPEFLTYFQNEAQLDKSGLPSDRFFAERPEGSVSTLKIQRTQQEDSAVYLCASSIDRSREQYFGPGTRLTVT.

The CDR3 DNA is TGTGCCAGCACTGGGACTAGCGGGACCGGCCGGTCCTACGAGCAGTACTTC. Translated, it gives CASTGTSGTGRSYEQYF. The chain employs TRBV28 and TRBJ2-7, with 13 bases identical to TRBD2. J lost 1 base, V lost 7 bases, and 10 bases had no gene match. The germline V gene has CDR1 MDHEN and CDR2 SYDVKM. CDR3 size: 17 residues.

CDR3: CASRTGYNEQFF. CDR3 bases: TGTGCCAGCAGGACTGGTTACAATGAGCAGTTCTTC. The gene calls are TRBV28 and TRBJ2-1; D unclear. The CDR3 is made up of 12 amino acids. V was clipped by 6 bases and J by 4 bases, with 7 bases between them. From germline, CDR1 is MDHEN and CDR2 SYDVKM.

CDR3 coding DNA: TGCGCCAGCAGCCAAGATTGGGGACAGGGGGTGGGGGAAAAACTGTTTTTT. This translates into CASSQDWGQGVGEKLFF. The rearrangement links TRBV4-1 to TRBJ1-4; TRBD1 matches at 11 bases. V trimming: 0 bases; J trimming: 8 bases; junction bases outside the gene matches: 8. The CDR3 covers 17 residues. Germline CDR1 reads MGHRA; CDR2 reads YSYEKL.

CDR3 coding DNA: TGTGCCACCGGACAGTCTCTCACAGATACGCAGTATTTT. It is translated as CATGQSLTDTQYF. The chain couples TRBV24-1 to TRBJ2-3; perhaps TRBD1 as D (6 bases). Germline V gives CDR1 KGHDR, CDR2 SFDVKD. Trimming took off 9 bases at V and 2 bases at J, with 11 bases between the two ends. The CDR3 covers 13 residues.